This T cell receptor beta chain was obtained from a study of blood T cell repertoires in COVID-19. At the level of the study: From the United States, Italy and Spain came samples of acute and convalescent COVID-19.

This CDR3 has 16 residues. From germline, CDR1 is SGHAT and CDR2 FQNNGV. V lost 4 bases and J lost 6; bases outside the gene matches: 4. TCRdb's table, derived via immunoSEQ multiplex PCR, lists solely in-frame clones and lacks some. Of over 65,000 clones in the sample, roughly nine tenths were seen once. The chain links TRBV11-2 to TRBJ2-1; 15 bases are shared with TRBD2. This TCR derives from a human donor in a cohort sampled during active COVID-19. Sequencing was carried out using peripheral blood. CDR3 DNA: TGTGCCAGCAGCTCCGGACTAGCGGGAGGGCTCAATGAGCAGTTCTTC. Translating gives CASSSGLAGGLNEQFF.